These 11 T cell receptor beta chains originate from one sample sequenced in a study of graft-versus-host responses after intestinal transplantation (dated by TCRdb to about 2021). Preparation of the library involved the immunoSEQ multiplex PCR assay. Held by TCRdb, this immuneACCESS table contains in-frame sequences only and omits some clones. Under half of the omission traces to an unresolved V gene where checked; the cause of the rest is unknown. In all, the sample holds about 120,000 clones, and 85% to 95% of those were seen once. The biggest ten clones account for around 0.12% of the sample. The sample's time point label is to be understood as: cells obtained before transplantation from donor or recipient. Antigens for these TCRs are unknown. The starting material was unstimulated CD4+ T cells sorted from spleen or lymph node cells, obtained before intestinal transplant. The receptor source for this set is a human donor who received an intestinal transplant.

The V gene is TRBV25-1, the J gene TRBJ2-7, with 15 bases that match TRBD2. The CDR3 length is 16 residues. Per germline, CDR1 MGHDK and CDR2 SYGVNS. The J segment lost 4 bases and the V segment lost 5 bases, leaving 6 bases of the junction unmatched. CDR3 sequence (DNA): TGTGCCAGCAGTCCCGGACTAGCGGGAGGGCGTTACGAGCAGTACTTC. Its protein is CASSPGLAGGRYEQYF.

The rearrangement links TRBV7-8 to TRBJ2-7; 11 nucleotides match TRBD2. The length of the CDR3 is 16 residues. The ends lost 0 bases at V and 5 bases at J; junction bases unmatched: 6. Per the germline V gene, CDR1 is SGHVS and CDR2 is FQNEAQ. DNA of the CDR3: TGTGCCAGCAGCTTAGCTAGCGGGAGGGCCTTGGACGAGCAGTACTTC. This gives the protein CASSLASGRALDEQYF.

This chain uses TRBV5-4 with TRBJ2-3; 11 bases line up with TRBD2. Germline values: CDR1 SGHNT, CDR2 YYREEE (reference sequence). The CDR3 runs to 16 residues. V shed 0 bases, J shed 3 bases, and the junction held 3 bases outside the gene matches. The CDR3 nucleotides read TGTGCCAGCAGCTTGGGACTAGCGGGAAGAACAGATACGCAGTATTTT. Translating it yields CASSLGLAGRTDTQYF.

The count of this clone is one. Other DNA sequences of this sample code for an identical CDR3. CDR3: CASSVGVSNQPQHF. The CDR3 region has the DNA TGTGCCAGCAGCGTAGGAGTGTCCAATCAGCCCCAGCATTTT. V and J are TRBV9 and TRBJ1-5, with D hard to call. The germline gives CDR1 SGDLS, CDR2 YYNGEE. This CDR3 spans 14 amino acids. The V and J ends lost 0 bases and 3 bases respectively, with 7 bases between them.

This rearrangement joins TRBV30 to TRBJ1-2; weak D call: TRBD1 (5 bases). Trimming pared 3 bases from V and 8 bases from J, leaving 28 bases between. The CDR3 contains 17 residues. Germline V gene sequence: CDR1 GTSNPN, CDR2 SVGIG (reference sequence). For the CDR3, the DNA is TGTGCCTGGAGGGCGTTAGGGCGGACCGAGGGTCGGGGCGGCTACACCTTC. This gives the protein CAWRALGRTEGRGGYTF. Using reference TRBV30 and TRBJ1-2 for the parts outside the CDR3, the full variable domain is SQTIHQWPATLVQPVGSPLSLECTVEGTSNPNLYWYRQAAGRGLQLLFYSVGIGQISSEVPQNLSASRPQDRQFILSSKKLLLSDSGFYLCAWRALGRTEGRGGYTFGSGTRLTVV.

V gene TRBV6-1 combines with J gene TRBJ1-2; D call uncertain. Germline CDR1 reads MNHNS; CDR2 reads SASEGT. The length of the CDR3 is 14 residues. V shed 2 bases and J shed 0 bases, with 7 bases lying between them. The CDR3 is CASSESEANYGYTF. In DNA, the CDR3 is TGTGCCAGCAGTGAATCGGAAGCTAACTATGGCTACACCTTC.

The chain couples TRBV7-9 to TRBJ2-7; tentative D call: TRBD2 (6 bases). CDR1 and CDR2 (germline): SEHNR, FQNEAQ (reference sequence). The length of the CDR3 is 13 residues. Trimming took 1 base from V and 7 from J, leaving 11 bases between them. The CDR3 loop reads CASSLGNAGEQYF. The CDR3 region has the DNA TGTGCCAGCAGCTTAGGAAATGCGGGAGAGCAGTACTTC.

V and J are TRBV27 and TRBJ1-4; no clear D gene. CDR1 MNHEY and CDR2 SMNVEV come from the germline V gene (reference sequence). The CDR3 runs 16 residues. Trimming cost V 2 bases and J 0 bases, with 10 bases left between them. This CDR3 is CASSLRGLATNEKLFF. The CDR3 DNA sequence: TGTGCCAGCAGTTTAAGAGGGCTTGCAACTAATGAAAAACTGTTTTTT.

This rearrangement joins TRBV18 to TRBJ2-3, with 14 bases aligning to TRBD2. The CDR3 has 16 residues. The junction had 5 bases not matched to a gene; V was cut back by 3 bases and J by 6 bases. Germline loops: CDR1 KGHSH, CDR2 LQKENI. The CDR3, as DNA: TGTGCCAGCTCACCCGGACTAGCGGGAGGTAGGGATACGCAGTATTTT. Its translation: CASSPGLAGGRDTQYF.

This rearrangement joins TRBV4-1 to TRBJ2-1; TRBD2 aligns across 12 bases. CDR3 length: 18 residues. Germline lookup yields CDR1 MGHRA and CDR2 YSYEKL. Germline trimming cut 0 bases from V and 2 bases from J; bases unmatched to any gene: 5. CDR3 protein: CASSQDPSGRAPYNEQFF. CDR3 DNA: TGCGCCAGCAGCCAAGACCCTAGCGGGAGGGCACCCTACAATGAGCAGTTCTTC.

V gene TRBV7-3 combines with J gene TRBJ2-3, with 8 bases lining up with TRBD1. This CDR3 region has 13 residues. Trimming cost V 6 bases and J 3 bases; bases outside gene matches: 2. CDR1 is SGHTA, CDR2 FQGTGA, per germline. Written as DNA, the CDR3 is TGTGCCAGCAGTCGACAGGGGACAGATACGCAGTATTTT. Translation: CASSRQGTDTQYF.